Following are 11 T cell receptor beta chains from one sample sequenced in a study of T cell responses to AZD1222 COVID-19 vaccine. Method: immunoSEQ multiplex PCR; TCRdb's copy keeps in-frame clones and lacks some. The sample contains around 130,000 clones, 93% of which appear only once. The sequenced sample was peripheral blood, obtained on day 0 of AZD1222 vaccination. These receptors were collected from an adult in good health.

This sequence joins TRBV27 and TRBJ2-7, with D perhaps TRBD1 (5 bases). Between the trimmed V and J ends, which lost 7 bases and 0 bases, there was a span of 10 bases. The CDR3 totals 13 residues. Germline assignment: CDR1 MNHEY and CDR2 SMNVEV (reference sequence). The CDR3 nucleotides read TGTGCCAGCAAAACAGGTAGCTCCTACGAGCAGTACTTC. Amino acid sequence: CASKTGSSYEQYF.

CDR3: CASSRDREGDTQYF. The CDR3 bases are TGTGCCAGCAGTAGGGACAGGGAGGGCGATACGCAGTATTTT. The gene calls are TRBV25-1 and TRBJ2-3, with 9 bases fitting TRBD1. The CDR3 totals 14 residues. Per the germline V gene, CDR1 is MGHDK and CDR2 is SYGVNS. J was trimmed by 6 bases and V by 5 bases; bases with no gene match: 6.

J is TRBJ2-1 and V is TRBV3-1 (or the pseudogene TRBV3-2); D is tentatively TRBD1 or TRBD2 (6 bases each). CDR3 size: 16 residues. CDR1 is LGHDT and CDR2 is YNNKEL in the germline V gene (reference sequence). Trimming took off 4 bases at V and 1 base at J, with 14 bases between the two ends. The CDR3: CASSRSGGGSYNEQFF. In DNA form, the CDR3 reads TGTGCCAGCAGCCGCAGTGGAGGGGGATCCTACAATGAGCAGTTCTTC.

CDR3 nucleotide sequence: TGTGCCAGCAGCTTATCCCGGACAGGGGCCGCCGGGAGGGAGACCCAGTACTTC. It codes for CASSLSRTGAAGRETQYF. J is TRBJ2-5 and V is TRBV7-2, with 9 bases lining up with TRBD1. The CDR3 has 18 amino acids. V lost 2 bases and J lost 5; bases outside the gene matches: 15. CDR1 is SGHTA and CDR2 is FQGNSA in the germline V gene.

V usage is TRBV10-3 and J usage is TRBJ2-1, with D possibly matching TRBD1 (5 bases). The CDR3 contains 13 residues. Trimming left V 7 bases short and J 8 bases short, with 15 bases between. Germline-derived CDR1 and CDR2 are ENHRY and SYGVKD. CDR3 sequence (DNA): TGTGCCATCAAGGGGCTAGTAGGTGATGAGCAGTTCTTC. Translating it yields CAIKGLVGDEQFF.

The V call is TRBV15, the J call TRBJ1-4; possible D gene TRBD1, 5 bases. From germline, CDR1 is LNHNV and CDR2 YYDKDF (reference sequence). V shed 0 bases and J shed 4 bases, with 9 bases lying between them. The CDR3 spans 15 residues. The CDR3 DNA follows: TGTGCCACCAGCAGAGAAGGAAGGGGTAATGAAAAACTGTTTTTT. Translation: CATSREGRGNEKLFF.

The J gene is TRBJ1-2, the V gene TRBV2, with a possible D match to TRBD1 (5 bases). Trimming took off 3 bases at V and 4 bases at J, with 15 bases between the two ends. The V gene's germline CDR1 is SNHLY and CDR2 FYNNEI. This CDR3 has 15 amino acids. The CDR3 DNA follows: TGTGCCAGCAGTGAGTCTCCGGGGGAGGTCTATGGCTACACCTTC. This sequence encodes CASSESPGEVYGYTF.

This clone came up once. The chain couples TRBV30 to TRBJ1-5; D is unresolved. This CDR3 spans 13 amino acids. CDR1 is GTSNPN and CDR2 is SVGIG in the germline V gene (reference sequence). Trimming cost V 1 base and J 6 bases, with 10 bases left between them. The CDR3 region is CAWSAGVRQPQHF. CDR3 bases: TGTGCCTGGAGTGCTGGGGTGCGTCAGCCCCAGCATTTT.

This chain uses TRBV4-1 with TRBJ2-6; unclear D gene. V was trimmed by 1 base and J by 0 bases, leaving 13 bases between them. The CDR3 contains 18 residues. Looked up from germline, CDR1 is MGHRA and CDR2 is YSYEKL. In DNA form, the CDR3 reads TGCGCCAGCAGCCAAGGTTCCAGGTCGCGCTCTGGGGCCAACGTCCTGACTTTC. Its protein product is CASSQGSRSRSGANVLTF.

The gene calls are TRBV27 and TRBJ2-5; D might be TRBD2 (6 bases). This CDR3 has 14 residues. With 6 bases removed from V and 5 bases from J, the gap between germline ends came to 16 bases. Germline loops: CDR1 MNHEY, CDR2 SMNVEV (reference sequence). CDR3 DNA: TGTGCCAGCAGGGCCTGGACTGGAGGGGAGACCCAGTACTTC. It yields the protein CASRAWTGGETQYF.

The CDR3 DNA follows: TGCAGCGTTCAAGGGGTGGGTAGCTATGGCTACACCTTC. This sequence encodes CSVQGVGSYGYTF. V and J are TRBV29-1 and TRBJ1-2; perhaps TRBD1 as D (5 bases). Trimming left V 5 bases short and J 4 bases short, with 14 bases between. The germline CDR1 and CDR2 sequences are SQVTM and ANQGSEA. This CDR3 spans 13 amino acids.